These T cell receptor beta chains were read from a single sample in a study of beta chain features in type 1 diabetes. Profiled with immunoSEQ multiplex PCR; TCRdb holds only in-frame clones, not every one. The sample yields under 300,000 clones, 25% to 30% seen once. Sequences were obtained from central memory CD4+ T cells from blood. Source of these receptors: a man in his thirties or forties in good health. The CDR3 runs from the conserved cysteine through the conserved F or W. D genes are given only for firm matches. For some rows the clone size is stated as once, few or many, or as a class when expanded; others skip it.

V,J,size,D,CDR3,DNA
TRBV23-1,TRBJ2-7,NA,NA,CASQSKQGRRYF,TGCGCCAGCCAGTCAAAACAGGGGAGGCGGTACTTC
TRBV30,TRBJ2-4,few,TRBD2,CAWKGSGAEGKNIQYF,TGTGCCTGGAAGGGTAGCGGGGCCGAAGGCAAAAACATTCAGTACTTC
TRBV7-8,TRBJ2-1,few,TRBD2,CASSPYGGREGEQFF,TGTGCCAGCAGTCCGTACGGCGGGAGAGAAGGTGAGCAGTTCTTC
TRBV28,TRBJ2-1,once,TRBD2,CASSSLAGAYNEQFF,TGTGCCAGCAGTTCCCTAGCGGGAGCCTACAATGAGCAGTTCTTC
TRBV4-3,TRBJ2-3,NA,NA,CASSRWETGTDTQYF,TGCGCCAGCAGCCGGTGGGAAACAGGGACAGATACGCAGTATTTT
TRBV6-6,TRBJ2-6,NA,NA,CASSLEGSGANVLTF,TGTGCCAGCAGTCTCGAGGGCTCTGGGGCCAACGTCCTGACTTTC
TRBV28,TRBJ2-5,once,NA,CASTLGSQETQYF,TGTGCCAGCACCCTAGGTAGCCAAGAGACCCAGTACTTC
TRBV28,TRBJ2-7,NA,NA,CASSLTGEGYEQYF,TGTGCCAGCAGTTTGACAGGGGAGGGTTACGAGCAGTACTTC
TRBV29-1,TRBJ2-1,many,NA,CSVSLAGYEQFF,TGCAGCGTCTCCCTCGCGGGCTATGAGCAGTTCTTC
TRBV14,TRBJ1-5,NA,NA,CASSQVGREAQPQHF,TGTGCCAGCAGCCAAGTGGGGAGGGAGGCTCAGCCCCAGCATTTT
TRBV9,TRBJ2-3,few,TRBD1,CASSYTGGDTQYF,TGTGCCAGCAGCTACACAGGGGGGGATACGCAGTATTTT
TRBV30,TRBJ1-1,many,NA,CAWERQKNTEAFF,TGTGCCTGGGAGAGACAGAAGAACACTGAAGCTTTCTTT
TRBV29-1,TRBJ2-2,NA,TRBD2,CSGAGTSVGELFF,TGCAGCGGTGCCGGGACTAGCGTCGGGGAGCTGTTTTTT
TRBV25-1,TRBJ1-5,NA,NA,CASTWDQHF,TGTGCCAGCACCTGGGACCAGCATTTT
TRBV5-1,TRBJ2-1,NA,NA,CASSLTGFGRNEQFF,TGCGCCAGCAGCTTAACCGGGTTCGGACGCAATGAGCAGTTCTTC
TRBV21-1,TRBJ2-5,NA,NA,CASPWVGSKETQYF,TGTGCCAGCCCCTGGGTAGGCAGCAAAGAGACCCAGTACTTC
TRBV10-3,TRBJ2-3,NA,NA,CASSEEDSIFTDTQYF,TGTGCCAGCAGTGAAGAGGATTCGATATTCACAGATACGCAGTATTTT
TRBV5-5,TRBJ1-2,few,NA,CASSLVKGLSDYGYTF,TGTGCCAGCAGCTTGGTTAAGGGTTTAAGTGACTATGGCTACACCTTC
TRBV30,TRBJ1-1,many,TRBD1,CAWSRQGFNTEAFF,TGTGCCTGGAGTAGACAGGGCTTCAACACTGAAGCTTTCTTT
TRBV4-1,TRBJ2-1,NA,NA,CASSQDTGFYEQFF,TGCGCCAGCAGCCAAGATACGGGGTTCTATGAGCAGTTCTTC
TRBV5-4,TRBJ1-2,few,NA,CASSSRTAGYGYTF,TGTGCCAGCAGCTCCCGGACAGCTGGCTATGGCTACACCTTC
TRBV6-5,TRBJ2-1,few,TRBD2,CASRLGLAGEQFF,TGTGCCAGCAGATTAGGACTAGCGGGCGAGCAGTTCTTC
TRBV27,TRBJ1-2,NA,TRBD1,CASRGAGGDYGYTF,TGTGCCAGCAGAGGGGCAGGGGGGGACTATGGCTACACCTTC
TRBV29-1,TRBJ1-2,NA,NA,CSVETIGAGYGYTF,TGCAGCGTTGAGACTATCGGGGCAGGGTATGGCTACACCTTC
TRBV10-2,TRBJ2-3,NA,NA,CASSPSPTDTQYF,TGCGCCAGCAGTCCTTCCCCCACAGATACGCAGTATTTT
TRBV18,TRBJ2-3,NA,NA,CASSPFSDRISTDTQYF,TGTGCCAGCTCACCTTTTTCCGACCGGATTAGCACAGATACGCAGTATTTT
TRBV30,TRBJ2-5,NA,NA,CAWIGRGSPFQETQYF,TGTGCCTGGATCGGCAGAGGGTCCCCTTTTCAAGAGACCCAGTACTTC
TRBV7-2,TRBJ2-1,NA,TRBD2,CASSLASSGRGYNEQFF,TGTGCCAGCAGCTTAGCGTCTAGCGGGAGGGGCTACAATGAGCAGTTCTTC
TRBV2,TRBJ2-1,NA,TRBD2,CASSEVAGEQFF,TGTGCCAGCAGTGAGGTAGCGGGGGAGCAGTTCTTC
TRBV7-2,TRBJ2-5,many,NA,CASSLTQETQYF,TGTGCCAGCAGCTTAACCCAAGAGACCCAGTACTTC